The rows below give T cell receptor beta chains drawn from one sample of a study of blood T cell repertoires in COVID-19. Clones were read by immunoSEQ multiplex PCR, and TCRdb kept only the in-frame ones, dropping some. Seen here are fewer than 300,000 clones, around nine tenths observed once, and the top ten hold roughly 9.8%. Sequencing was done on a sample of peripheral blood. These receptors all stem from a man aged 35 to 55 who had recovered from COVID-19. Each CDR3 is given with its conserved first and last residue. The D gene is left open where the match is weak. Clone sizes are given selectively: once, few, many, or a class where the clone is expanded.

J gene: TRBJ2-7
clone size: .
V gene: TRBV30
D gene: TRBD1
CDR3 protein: CAWSTGQGVEYF
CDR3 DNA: TGTGCCTGGAGCACGGGACAGGGGGTCGAGTACTTC

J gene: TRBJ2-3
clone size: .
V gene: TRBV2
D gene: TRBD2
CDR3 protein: CASRRLAGMTDTQYF
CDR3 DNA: TGTGCCAGCAGGCGACTAGCGGGTATGACAGATACGCAGTATTTT

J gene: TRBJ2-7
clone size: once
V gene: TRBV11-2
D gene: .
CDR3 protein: CASSLDGIDAYEQYF
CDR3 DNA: TGTGCCAGCAGCTTAGACGGGATTGATGCCTACGAGCAGTACTTC

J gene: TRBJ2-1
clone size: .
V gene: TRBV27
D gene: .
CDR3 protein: CASSPQVRTYNEQFF
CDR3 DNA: TGTGCCAGCAGTCCGCAGGTTAGGACCTACAATGAGCAGTTCTTC

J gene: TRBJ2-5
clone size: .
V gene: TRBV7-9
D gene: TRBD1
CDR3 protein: CASSSGTGTQETQYF
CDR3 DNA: TGTGCCAGCAGCTCGGGGACAGGGACTCAAGAGACCCAGTACTTC

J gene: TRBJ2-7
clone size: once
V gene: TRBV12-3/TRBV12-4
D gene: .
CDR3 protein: CASGVAGGYEQYF
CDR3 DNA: TGTGCCAGCGGGGTCGCCGGGGGTTACGAGCAGTACTTC

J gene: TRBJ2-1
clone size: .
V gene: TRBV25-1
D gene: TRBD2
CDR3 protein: CASSEFSGGAYNEQFF
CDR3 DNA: TGTGCCAGCAGTGAATTCAGCGGGGGGGCCTACAATGAGCAGTTCTTC

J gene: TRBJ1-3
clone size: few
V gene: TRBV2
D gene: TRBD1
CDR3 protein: CASSLDRGEGNTIYF
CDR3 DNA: TGTGCCAGCAGTTTGGACAGGGGGGAAGGAAACACCATATATTTT

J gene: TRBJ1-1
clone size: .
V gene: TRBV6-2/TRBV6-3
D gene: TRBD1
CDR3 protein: CASSKRQGLNTEAFF
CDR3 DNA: TGTGCCAGCAGTAAACGACAGGGGTTGAACACTGAAGCTTTCTTT

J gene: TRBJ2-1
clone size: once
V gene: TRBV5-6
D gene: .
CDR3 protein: CASSNSAEQFF
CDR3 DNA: TGTGCCAGCAGTAATAGCGCTGAGCAGTTCTTC

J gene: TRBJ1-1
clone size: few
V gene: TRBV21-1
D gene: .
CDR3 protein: CASSKGSGNTEAFF
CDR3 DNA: TGTGCCAGCAGCAAAGGATCGGGGAACACTGAAGCTTTCTTT

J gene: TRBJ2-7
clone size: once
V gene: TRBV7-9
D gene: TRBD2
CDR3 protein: CASSLAGGPGEQYF
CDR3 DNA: TGTGCCAGCAGCTTAGCGGGAGGGCCGGGGGAGCAGTACTTC

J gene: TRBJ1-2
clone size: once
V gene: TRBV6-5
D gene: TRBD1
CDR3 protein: CASSKGTGKHGYTF
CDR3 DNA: TGTGCCAGCAGCAAGGGGACAGGGAAACATGGCTACACCTTC

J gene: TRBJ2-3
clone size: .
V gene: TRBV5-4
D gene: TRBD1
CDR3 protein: CASSLPDRGDTQYF
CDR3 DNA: TGTGCCAGCAGCTTACCCGACAGGGGAGATACGCAGTATTTT

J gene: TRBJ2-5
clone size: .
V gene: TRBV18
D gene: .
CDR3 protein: CASSSWTASQETQYF
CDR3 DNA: TGTGCCAGCTCATCCTGGACAGCTTCCCAAGAGACCCAGTACTTC

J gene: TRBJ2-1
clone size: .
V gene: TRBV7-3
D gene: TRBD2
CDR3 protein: CASSFPGLANEQFF
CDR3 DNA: TGTGCCAGCAGCTTTCCGGGACTAGCAAATGAGCAGTTCTTC

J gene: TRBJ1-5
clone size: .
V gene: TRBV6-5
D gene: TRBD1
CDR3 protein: CASSYPGGSSNQPQHF
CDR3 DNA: TGTGCCAGCAGTTACCCAGGGGGCTCGAGCAATCAGCCCCAGCATTTT

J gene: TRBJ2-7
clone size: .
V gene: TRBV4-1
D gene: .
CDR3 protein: CASSQGRGGYEQYF
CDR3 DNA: TGCGCCAGCAGCCAAGGGAGGGGAGGCTACGAGCAGTACTTC

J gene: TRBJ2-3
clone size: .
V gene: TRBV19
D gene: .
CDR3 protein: CASSIVSSTDTQYF
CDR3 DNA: TGTGCCAGTAGTATAGTTAGTAGCACAGATACGCAGTATTTT

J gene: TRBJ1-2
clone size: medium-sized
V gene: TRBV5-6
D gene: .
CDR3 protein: CASSLGQGGGYTF
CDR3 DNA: TGTGCCAGCAGCTTGGGCCAGGGAGGTGGCTACACCTTC

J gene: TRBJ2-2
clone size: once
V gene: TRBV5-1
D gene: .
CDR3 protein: CASSLGDYTGELFF
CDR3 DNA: TGCGCCAGCAGCTTGGGGGACTACACCGGGGAGCTGTTTTTT

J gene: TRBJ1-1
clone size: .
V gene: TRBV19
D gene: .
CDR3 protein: CASSIGGRNQGGAFF
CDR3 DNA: TGTGCCAGTAGTATAGGAGGAAGAAACCAGGGTGGAGCTTTCTTT

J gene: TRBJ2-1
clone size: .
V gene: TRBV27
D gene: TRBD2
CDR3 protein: CASSLGLAGDEQFF
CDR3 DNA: TGTGCCAGCAGTTTAGGACTAGCGGGGGATGAGCAGTTCTTC

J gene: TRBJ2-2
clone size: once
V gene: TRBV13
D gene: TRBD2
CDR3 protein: CASSLAGGPRNAGELFF
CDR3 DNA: TGTGCCAGCAGCTTAGCGGGGGGGCCAAGGAACGCCGGGGAGCTGTTTTTT

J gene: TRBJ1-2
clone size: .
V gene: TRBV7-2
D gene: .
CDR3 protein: CASSSSIGYTF
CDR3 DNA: TGTGCCAGCAGCTCCAGTATTGGCTACACCTTC

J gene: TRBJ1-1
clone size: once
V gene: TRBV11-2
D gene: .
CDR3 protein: CASSLEQTANTEAFF
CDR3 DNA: TGTGCCAGCAGCTTAGAGCAGACAGCCAACACTGAAGCTTTCTTT

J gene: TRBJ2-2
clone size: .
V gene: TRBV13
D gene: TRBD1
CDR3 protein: CASSIHRGRDTGELFF
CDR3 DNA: TGTGCCAGCAGCATCCACAGGGGGCGCGACACCGGGGAGCTGTTTTTT

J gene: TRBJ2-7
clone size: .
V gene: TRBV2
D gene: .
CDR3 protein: CARGESSYEQYF
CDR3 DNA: TGTGCCAGGGGAGAAAGCTCCTACGAGCAGTACTTC

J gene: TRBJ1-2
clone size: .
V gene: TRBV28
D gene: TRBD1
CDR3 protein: CASSPNHGQGSGGYTF
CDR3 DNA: TGTGCCAGCAGCCCTAATCACGGACAGGGGTCGGGTGGCTACACCTTC

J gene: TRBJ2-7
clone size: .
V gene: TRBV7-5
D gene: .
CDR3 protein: CARSLGPQGTYEQYF
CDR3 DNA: TGTGCCAGAAGCTTAGGCCCCCAGGGGACCTACGAGCAGTACTTC

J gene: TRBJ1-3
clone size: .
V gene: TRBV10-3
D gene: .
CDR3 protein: CATAILESGNTIYF
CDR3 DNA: TGTGCCACCGCTATCCTCGAATCAGGAAACACCATATATTTT

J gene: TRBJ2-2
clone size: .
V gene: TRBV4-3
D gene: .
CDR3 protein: CASSLLRGAGELFF
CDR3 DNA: TGCGCCAGCAGCCTCCTCAGGGGTGCCGGGGAGCTGTTTTTT

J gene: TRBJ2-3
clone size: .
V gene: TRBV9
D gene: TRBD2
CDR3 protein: CASSARLAGGDTQYF
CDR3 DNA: TGTGCCAGCAGCGCCAGACTAGCGGGGGGAGATACGCAGTATTTT

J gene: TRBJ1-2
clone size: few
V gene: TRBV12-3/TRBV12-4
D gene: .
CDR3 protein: CASSLLRYGYTF
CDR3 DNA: TGTGCCAGCAGTTTGTTGCGCTATGGCTACACCTTC

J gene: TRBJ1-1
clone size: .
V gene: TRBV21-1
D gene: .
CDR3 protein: CASSKGPGGTEAFF
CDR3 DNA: TGTGCCAGCAGCAAGGGACCGGGGGGCACTGAAGCTTTCTTT

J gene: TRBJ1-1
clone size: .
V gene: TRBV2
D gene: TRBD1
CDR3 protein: CASGQDRVNPKAFF
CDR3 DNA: TGTGCCAGCGGACAGGACAGGGTCAATCCGAAAGCTTTCTTT

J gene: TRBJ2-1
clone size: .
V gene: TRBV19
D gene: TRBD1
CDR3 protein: CASSTPGTGSYNEQFF
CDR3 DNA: TGTGCCAGTAGTACCCCGGGGACAGGGTCCTACAATGAGCAGTTCTTC